These 29 T cell receptor beta chains share one sample of origin, sequenced in a study of CD8 T cells in Susac syndrome. Random hexamers served to reverse transcribe roughly 0.5 to 1 ug RNA. TCRdb called the immunoSEQ multiplex PCR reads again in MiXCR, with one record for every CDR3 protein. The data contain over 150,000 distinct CDR3 sequences, 85% to 95% of them singletons. The sequencing sample was made of CD4+ T cells from PBMCs. These receptors were taken from a human donor with Susac syndrome.

The gene calls are TRBV6-5 and TRBJ2-3, with 9 bases that match TRBD2. There are 16 residues in the CDR3. Germline CDR1 MNHEY, CDR2 SVGAGI. After removal of 0 bases from V and 4 bases from J, the junction contained 5 bases not matched to a gene. The CDR3 reads CASSYSTSGFSDTQYF. CDR3 DNA sequence: TGTGCCAGCAGTTACTCCACTAGCGGGTTCTCAGATACGCAGTATTTT.

CDR3 sequence: CASSLGRYGQGTGANVLTF. CDR3 coding DNA: TGTGCCAGCAGCTTAGGGCGCTACGGACAGGGAACTGGGGCCAACGTCCTGACTTTC. V usage is TRBV7-9 and J usage is TRBJ2-6; 8 nucleotides line up with TRBD1. Looked up from germline, CDR1 is SEHNR and CDR2 is FQNEAQ (reference sequence). Trimming cost V 1 base and J 2 bases; bases outside gene matches: 10. The CDR3 has 19 residues.

The chain couples TRBV28 to TRBJ1-3; a possible D gene is TRBD1 (5 bases). The CDR3 has 15 amino acids. Germline V gene lookup returns CDR1 MDHEN and CDR2 SYDVKM. Trimming left V 6 bases short and J 3 bases short, with 15 bases between. The CDR3 sequence is CASSRGERFGNTIYF. The CDR3 nucleotides are TGTGCCAGCAGCAGAGGGGAACGGTTTGGAAACACCATATATTTT.

V and J are TRBV12-3 or TRBV12-4 and TRBJ2-3; 8 bases map to TRBD2. The CDR3 runs to 14 residues. V shed 2 bases and J 5 bases; nucleotides not matched to a gene: 3. This CDR3 reads CASSLTREEDTQYF. DNA of the CDR3: TGTGCCAGCAGTTTAACGCGGGAGGAAGATACGCAGTATTTT.

The chain recombines TRBV19 with TRBJ1-1; tentative D call: TRBD1 (5 bases). CDR3 length equals 11 residues. Germline V gives CDR1 LNHDA, CDR2 SQIVND (reference sequence). V lost 4 bases, J lost 8 bases, and 8 bases lay in between. Here the CDR3 DNA reads TGTGCCAGTAGTACTCGGACAGAAGCTTTCTTT. It codes for CASSTRTEAFF. Using reference TRBV19 and TRBJ1-1 for the parts outside the CDR3, the full variable domain is DGGITQSPKYLFRKEGQNVTLSCEQNLNHDAMYWYRQDPGQGLRLIYYSQIVNDFQKGDIAEGYSVSREKKESFPLTVTSAQKNPTAFYLCASSTRTEAFFGQGTRLTVV.

The V gene is TRBV20-1, the J gene TRBJ2-7, with D possibly matching TRBD2 (5 bases). This CDR3 has 13 residues. The V gene lost 4 bases and the J gene lost 0 bases, with 10 bases spanning the gap. Germline loops: CDR1 DFQATT, CDR2 SNEGSKA (reference sequence). The CDR3 nucleotides are TGCAGTGCTAACCGGGGAACCTCCTACGAGCAGTACTTC. Translated: CSANRGTSYEQYF.

The table lists this clonotype with a few counts. This rearrangement joins TRBV7-2 to TRBJ1-1; the match to TRBD1 covers 7 bases. Germline loops: CDR1 SGHTA, CDR2 FQGNSA. The CDR3 loop spans 13 amino acids. The V gene end was trimmed by 6 bases and the J gene end by 1 base; junction bases not matched to a gene: 2. The CDR3 spells CASSRQGNTEAFF. The DNA for the CDR3 is TGTGCCAGCAGTCGACAGGGGAACACTGAAGCTTTCTTT. Complete variable domain (other parts from reference TRBV7-2 and TRBJ1-1): GAGVSQSPSNKVTEKGKDVELRCDPISGHTALYWYRQSLGQGLEFLIYFQGNSAPDKSGLPSDRFSAERTGGSVSTLTIQRTQQEDSAVYLCASSRQGNTEAFFGQGTRLTVV.

This chain connects TRBV7-2 to TRBJ1-1; the match to TRBD1 covers 7 bases. The CDR3 length is 14 residues. Germline CDR1 reads SGHTA; CDR2 reads FQGNSA. The V segment lost 5 bases and the J segment 5 bases; nucleotides outside the gene matches: 8. The CDR3 protein is CASSREGRGTEAFF. The DNA of the CDR3 is TGTGCCAGCAGCCGGGAAGGCAGGGGGACTGAAGCTTTCTTT.

The chain combines TRBV7-9 with TRBJ2-6; D is uncertain. V lost 1 base and J lost 4, with 5 bases in between. The CDR3 is made up of 14 amino acids. Germline V gene data show CDR1 as SEHNR and CDR2 as FQNEAQ (reference sequence). CDR3 in amino acids: CASSLGTGANVLTF. CDR3 bases: TGTGCCAGCAGCTTAGGGACCGGGGCCAACGTCCTGACTTTC.

The chain links TRBV5-1 to TRBJ1-1; D is unclear. This CDR3 is built from 14 residues. The germline V gene encodes CDR1 SGHRS and CDR2 YFSETQ. Trimming took off 3 bases at V and 5 bases at J, with 14 bases between the two ends. The CDR3 loop reads CASSSAELGTEAFF. Here the CDR3 DNA reads TGCGCCAGCAGCTCGGCGGAACTGGGGACTGAAGCTTTCTTT.

The rearrangement links TRBV5-1 to TRBJ1-2; tentative D call: TRBD1 (5 bases). Germline CDR1 is SGHRS and CDR2 is YFSETQ. V lost 3 bases to trimming and J lost 8 bases, with 20 bases between them. The CDR3 sequence is 15 residues long. The CDR3 protein is CASSSPQGELVGYTF. For the CDR3, the DNA is TGCGCCAGCAGCTCACCCCAGGGCGAGCTTGTCGGCTACACCTTC. Using reference TRBV5-1 and TRBJ1-2 for the parts outside the CDR3, the full variable domain is KAGVTQTPRYLIKTRGQQVTLSCSPISGHRSVSWYQQTPGQGLQFLFEYFSETQRNKGNFPGRFSGRQFSNSRSEMNVSTLELGDSALYLCASSSPQGELVGYTFGSGTRLTVV.

J is TRBJ2-5 and V is TRBV15; tentatively, D is TRBD2 (5 bases). V lost 2 bases to trimming and J lost 5 bases, with 18 bases between them. The CDR3 covers 16 residues. Germline loops: CDR1 LNHNV, CDR2 YYDKDF (reference sequence). The CDR3 region has the DNA TGTGCCACCAGCAGATTATTAACGGGCCCGGGGGAGACCCAGTACTTC. As protein: CATSRLLTGPGETQYF.

Only a few counts were recorded for this clonotype. The chain combines TRBV18 with TRBJ2-5; D call uncertain. The CDR3 is 11 residues long. Germline lookup yields CDR1 KGHSH and CDR2 LQKENI. Trimming left V 3 bases short and J 5 bases short, with 4 bases between. The CDR3 protein is CASSPAETQYF. DNA for the CDR3: TGTGCCAGCTCACCGGCTGAGACCCAGTACTTC.

The chain joins TRBV9 to TRBJ2-5; the D is unclear. The V end was cut by 1 base, the J end by 1 base, with 11 bases between. Germline V lookup: CDR1 SGDLS, CDR2 YYNGEE. This CDR3 contains 15 residues. Here the CDR3 DNA reads TGTGCCAGCAGCGTAAGAGGTACGGCCCAAGAGACCCAGTACTTC. The encoded protein is CASSVRGTAQETQYF.

This clonotype has a single count. The V and J genes are TRBV29-1 and TRBJ2-7, with 13 bases lining up with TRBD2. The V and J ends lost 7 bases and 10 bases, in that order; junction bases with no gene match: 7. The V gene's germline CDR1 is SQVTM and CDR2 ANQGSEA. The CDR3 is made up of 12 amino acids. The CDR3 reads CSARLAGGRQYF. In nucleotides, the CDR3 is TGCAGCGCCCGACTAGCGGGAGGTCGACAGTACTTC.

This chain uses TRBV7-9 with TRBJ2-5, with unresolved D. Trimming shortened V by 3 bases and J by 4 bases, and 6 bases separated the two germline ends. CDR1 is SEHNR and CDR2 is FQNEAQ in the germline V gene (reference sequence). This CDR3 comprises 12 residues. The chain's CDR3 is CASSFYGETQYF. CDR3 DNA: TGTGCCAGCAGCTTCTACGGAGAGACCCAGTACTTC. Using reference TRBV7-9 and TRBJ2-5 for the parts outside the CDR3, the full variable domain is DTGVSQNPRHKITKRGQNVTFRCDPISEHNRLYWYRQTLGQGPEFLTYFQNEAQLEKSRLLSDRFSAERPKGSFSTLEIQRTEQGDSAMYLCASSFYGETQYFGPGTRLLVL.

The chain has TRBV6-4 and TRBJ1-1; 9 nucleotides line up with TRBD1. The CDR3 loop spans 15 amino acids. V was clipped by 6 bases and J by 3 bases; unmatched bases: 8. Per germline, CDR1 MRHNA and CDR2 SNTAGT. For the CDR3, the DNA is TGTGCCAGCAGCAAGGACAGGGGTAGAGACACTGAAGCTTTCTTT. The encoded protein is CASSKDRGRDTEAFF.

The V and J genes are TRBV4-1 and TRBJ1-4, with D possibly TRBD1 on 5 matching bases. V lost 5 bases and J lost 5, with 18 bases in between. The germline V gene encodes CDR1 MGHRA and CDR2 YSYEKL. The CDR3 is 16 amino acids. The DNA for the CDR3 is TGCGCCAGCAGCTACTCATCGGGACGGGGAAATGAAAAACTGTTTTTT. Translated: CASSYSSGRGNEKLFF.

Written as DNA, the CDR3 is TGTGCCTGGAGTGTATTTGCAGCCAATCAGCCCCAGCATTTT. This encodes CAWSVFAANQPQHF. The chain recombines TRBV30 with TRBJ1-5; D ambiguous. CDR1 is GTSNPN and CDR2 is SVGIG in the germline V gene (reference sequence). The CDR3 loop spans 14 amino acids. V was clipped by 0 bases and J by 3 bases, with 9 bases between them.

The sample holds a few counts of this clonotype. The chain uses TRBV11-2 and TRBJ2-7; 7 bases align to TRBD1. The CDR3 consists of 15 residues. CDR1 and CDR2 from the germline V gene are SGHAT and FQNNGV. V lost 5 bases to trimming and J lost 0 bases; unmatched junction nucleotides: 7. Written as DNA, the CDR3 is TGTGCCAGCAGCATCGACAGGGTCAGCTCCTACGAGCAGTACTTC. This codes for CASSIDRVSSYEQYF.

V usage is TRBV2 and J usage is TRBJ1-2; TRBD1 might be the D (6 bases). CDR3 length: 12 amino acids. The ends were cut back, 7 bases at V and 4 bases at J, with 10 bases in the middle. The germline V gene encodes CDR1 SNHLY and CDR2 FYNNEI. The CDR3 sequence: CASNDRPYGYTF. The DNA of the CDR3 is TGTGCCAGCAATGACAGGCCCTATGGCTACACCTTC.

The chain has TRBV5-1 and TRBJ2-7; TRBD1 matches at 7 bases. V shed 0 bases, J shed 3 bases, and the junction held 6 bases outside the gene matches. The V gene's germline CDR1 is SGHRS and CDR2 YFSETQ. This CDR3 has 15 amino acids. Written as DNA, the CDR3 is TGCGCCAGCAGCTTGGGGACAGGAGTTTTCTACGAGCAGTACTTC. It specifies CASSLGTGVFYEQYF. Drawing the rest from reference TRBV5-1 and TRBJ2-7, the complete variable domain is KAGVTQTPRYLIKTRGQQVTLSCSPISGHRSVSWYQQTPGQGLQFLFEYFSETQRNKGNFPGRFSGRQFSNSRSEMNVSTLELGDSALYLCASSLGTGVFYEQYFGPGTRLTVT.

This sequence joins TRBV6-2 or TRBV6-3 and TRBJ2-3; D remains unclear. The V end was cut by 2 bases, the J end by 4 bases, with 10 bases between. The V gene's germline CDR1 is MNHEY and CDR2 SVGEGT. The CDR3 totals 14 residues. CDR3 sequence (DNA): TGTGCCAGCAGTTACGGGGTAGCCGCAGATACGCAGTATTTT. Amino acid sequence: CASSYGVAADTQYF.

The chain recombines TRBV2 with TRBJ2-5, with D uncertain. Trimming removed 3 bases from V and 2 bases from J, with 10 bases in between. CDR3 length: 14 residues. Germline CDR1 reads SNHLY; CDR2 reads FYNNEI. As DNA, the CDR3 is TGTGCCAGCAGTGAGACGGCGGATCAAGAGACCCAGTACTTC. It encodes CASSETADQETQYF.

CDR3 region: CATSRVVGRGEAFF. The CDR3, as DNA: TGTGCCACCAGCAGAGTGGTCGGAAGGGGTGAAGCTTTCTTT. J is TRBJ1-1 and V is TRBV15; weak D call: TRBD1 (5 bases). V was cut by 1 base and J by 7 bases, with 13 bases left in between. The CDR3 spans 14 residues. Germline V gives CDR1 LNHNV, CDR2 YYDKDF (reference sequence).

The rearrangement uses TRBV20-1 and TRBJ1-5; D is undetermined. CDR3 size: 14 residues. CDR1 is DFQATT, CDR2 SNEGSKA, per germline (reference sequence). Trimming left V 0 bases short and J 10 bases short, with 16 bases between. This CDR3 is CSAREGGREIPQHF. CDR3 DNA: TGCAGTGCTAGAGAAGGAGGAAGGGAAATTCCCCAGCATTTT.

This sequence joins TRBV5-6 and TRBJ2-7; TRBD1 matches at 8 bases. In germline, CDR1 is SGHDT, CDR2 YYEEEE. This CDR3 is built from 15 residues. With 0 bases clipped from V and 0 bases from J, the junction kept 2 bases outside the gene matches. The CDR3 bases are TGTGCCAGCAGCTTGGGGACAGGGATCTCCTACGAGCAGTACTTC. It yields the protein CASSLGTGISYEQYF.

The V call is TRBV7-9, the J call TRBJ2-3, with unresolved D. V was pared by 5 bases and J by 2 bases, with 8 bases between. There are 13 residues in the CDR3. Germline V gene sequence: CDR1 SEHNR, CDR2 FQNEAQ (reference sequence). The CDR3 coding sequence is TGTGCCAGCAGCCCAACCGCCACAGATACGCAGTATTTT. This translates into CASSPTATDTQYF.

The chain is built from TRBV20-1 and TRBJ2-5, with D possibly TRBD2 on 6 matching bases. CDR3 size: 18 residues. The ends were cut back, 1 base at V and 4 bases at J, with 25 bases in the middle. Germline values: CDR1 DFQATT, CDR2 SNEGSKA (reference sequence). The CDR3 coding sequence is TGCAGTGCTAGAGCTAATCCCCGGGACTGGGTGGAGGTAGAGACCCAGTACTTC. Its protein is CSARANPRDWVEVETQYF.